These 14 T cell receptor beta chains originate from one sample sequenced in a study of cytomegalovirus exposure and HLA in healthy donors. PCR primers comprised 60 Vbeta and 13 Jbeta primers. Profiled with immunoSEQ multiplex PCR; TCRdb holds only in-frame clones, not every one. The sample yields roughly 77,000 clones, roughly 69% seen once. Sequencing was done on a sample of PBMCs. These receptors all come from a woman aged 45-65 years in good health and CMV-seropositive.

V usage is TRBV2 and J usage is TRBJ1-5; tentatively, D is TRBD1 (6 bases). V was shortened by 4 bases and J by 5 bases, with 15 bases between the two germline ends. The CDR3 spans 15 residues. Per germline, CDR1 SNHLY and CDR2 FYNNEI. CDR3 sequence: CASSALTGGHQPQHF. For the CDR3, the DNA is TGTGCCAGCAGTGCCCTTACGGGGGGCCATCAGCCCCAGCATTTT.

This chain links TRBV7-3 with TRBJ2-5; 9 nucleotides line up with TRBD1. Germline V gene data show CDR1 as SGHTA and CDR2 as FQGTGA. After removal of 3 bases from V and 5 bases from J, the junction contained 4 bases not matched to a gene. The CDR3 length is 14 residues. The CDR3 sequence: CASSFTGQGETQYF. CDR3 DNA sequence: TGTGCCAGCAGCTTTACCGGACAGGGGGAGACCCAGTACTTC.

V is TRBV5-1 and J is TRBJ2-5, with TRBD1 identical over 8 bases. V shed 4 bases and J 5 bases; nucleotides not matched to a gene: 4. This CDR3 has 13 residues. CDR1 is SGHRS and CDR2 is YFSETQ in the germline V gene. CDR3 loop: CASSRDRRETQYF. Here the CDR3 DNA reads TGCGCCAGCAGCCGGGACAGGCGGGAGACCCAGTACTTC. The full variable domain, with the rest looked up from reference TRBV5-1 and TRBJ2-5, is KAGVTQTPRYLIKTRGQQVTLSCSPISGHRSVSWYQQTPGQGLQFLFEYFSETQRNKGNFPGRFSGRQFSNSRSEMNVSTLELGDSALYLCASSRDRRETQYFGPGTRLLVL.

The rearrangement uses TRBV2 and TRBJ2-2; 10 positions agree with TRBD1. The V segment lost 7 bases and the J segment 5 bases; nucleotides outside the gene matches: 13. This CDR3 contains 17 residues. CDR1 and CDR2 from the germline V gene are SNHLY and FYNNEI. For the CDR3, the DNA is TGTGCCAGCAACAAAGACAGGGGGCTTTTTGGTACCGGGGAGCTGTTTTTT. This codes for CASNKDRGLFGTGELFF. The variable domain in full, with the rest retrieved from reference TRBV2 and TRBJ2-2, is EPEVTQTPSHQVTQMGQEVILRCVPISNHLYFYWYRQILGQKVEFLVSFYNNEISEKSEIFDDQFSVERPDGSNFTLKIRSTKLEDSAMYFCASNKDRGLFGTGELFFGEGSRLTVL.

This clone was found a few times. V is TRBV9 and J is TRBJ1-1; TRBD1 is a possible D gene (6 bases). This CDR3 spans 14 amino acids. Germline V gene sequence: CDR1 SGDLS, CDR2 YYNGEE. V was shortened by 0 bases and J by 4 bases, with 10 bases between the two germline ends. The CDR3 nucleotides are TGTGCCAGCAGCGTAGGTAGCAGGGGCACTGAAGCTTTCTTT. Translating it yields CASSVGSRGTEAFF.

The chain combines TRBV6-5 with TRBJ2-3; a possible D gene is TRBD1 (5 bases). V gave up 0 bases and J gave up 2 bases, with 6 bases separating them. CDR3 size: 14 residues. The germline V gene has CDR1 MNHEY and CDR2 SVGAGI. The CDR3 loop reads CASSYSDNTDTQYF. The CDR3 DNA is TGTGCCAGCAGTTACTCGGACAACACAGATACGCAGTATTTT.

J is TRBJ1-2 and V is TRBV2, with D possibly TRBD1 on 6 matching bases. The V end was cut by 7 bases, the J end by 8 bases, with 14 bases between. Germline V CDR1 and CDR2: SNHLY, FYNNEI. This CDR3 has 12 amino acids. Written as DNA, the CDR3 is TGTGCCAGCAAGGGGGAAAGGGGAGGCTACACCTTC. Translated, it gives CASKGERGGYTF.

This clone has just a few counts. The chain has TRBV9 and TRBJ2-2; D unresolved. V lost 3 bases and J 8 bases, leaving 8 bases between the germline ends. CDR1 and CDR2 from the germline V gene are SGDLS and YYNGEE. The CDR3 consists of 12 residues. The CDR3 loop reads CASSGTKGELFF. CDR3 in DNA: TGTGCCAGCAGCGGAACTAAGGGGGAGCTGTTTTTT.

The CDR3 DNA follows: TGCGCCAGCAGCTCAGGACTAGCGGGCCCGGCAGAGACCCAGTACTTC. Translation: CASSSGLAGPAETQYF. This chain links TRBV5-1 with TRBJ2-5; 11 nucleotides line up with TRBD2. This CDR3 is 16 amino acids long. Germline lookup yields CDR1 SGHRS and CDR2 YFSETQ. With V trimmed by 3 bases and J by 4 bases, 8 bases remained unmatched.

The rearrangement joins TRBV2 to TRBJ2-6; the D gene is possibly TRBD1 (5 bases). The CDR3 sequence is 15 residues long. Trimming removed 10 bases from V and 0 bases from J, with 13 bases in between. Germline V gene lookup returns CDR1 SNHLY and CDR2 FYNNEI. CDR3 amino acids: CATSQGLSGANVLTF. The CDR3 DNA reads TGTGCCACCTCGCAGGGCCTCTCTGGGGCCAACGTCCTGACTTTC.

This chain links TRBV7-9 with TRBJ2-1; TRBD2 is a possible D gene (5 bases). The CDR3 is made up of 17 amino acids. Germline V lookup: CDR1 SEHNR, CDR2 FQNEAQ (reference sequence). The ends were cut back, 0 bases at V and 0 bases at J, with 12 bases in the middle. CDR3: CASSLAGGLSSYNEQFF. CDR3 DNA sequence: TGTGCCAGCAGCTTAGCCGGTGGACTGAGCTCCTACAATGAGCAGTTCTTC.

This chain's CDR3 is CASPALRSGYTF. The CDR3 nucleotides read TGTGCCAGCCCCGCGTTGCGCTCTGGCTACACCTTC. The rearrangement uses TRBV7-9 and TRBJ1-2; D unclear. Germline V gene data show CDR1 as SEHNR and CDR2 as FQNEAQ (reference sequence). Trimming took off 8 bases at V and 7 bases at J, with 14 bases between the two ends. This CDR3 is built from 12 residues.

In the case of this clone: At one end, the junction sequence differs from germline, possibly due to a read error. V usage is TRBV7-9 and J usage is TRBJ1-1; maybe TRBD1 (5 bases). CDR1 is SEHNR, CDR2 FQNEAQ, per germline (reference sequence). The CDR3 consists of 14 residues. CDR3 loop: CSSRPTGGNTEAFF. The DNA for the CDR3 is TGTTCCAGCAGGCCCACGGGGGGGAACACTGAAGCTTTCTTT.

This clone was observed a single time. CDR3 sequence: CASSFEIAGGEETQYF. In DNA, the CDR3 is TGCGCCAGCAGCTTCGAAATAGCGGGGGGAGAAGAGACCCAGTACTTC. The chain has TRBV5-1 and TRBJ2-5; 10 bases are a match to TRBD2. Germline V CDR1 and CDR2: SGHRS, YFSETQ. The CDR3 is made up of 16 amino acids. The ends lost 2 bases at V and 3 bases at J; junction bases unmatched: 7. Full variable domain (missing parts from reference TRBV5-1 and TRBJ2-5): KAGVTQTPRYLIKTRGQQVTLSCSPISGHRSVSWYQQTPGQGLQFLFEYFSETQRNKGNFPGRFSGRQFSNSRSEMNVSTLELGDSALYLCASSFEIAGGEETQYFGPGTRLLVL.